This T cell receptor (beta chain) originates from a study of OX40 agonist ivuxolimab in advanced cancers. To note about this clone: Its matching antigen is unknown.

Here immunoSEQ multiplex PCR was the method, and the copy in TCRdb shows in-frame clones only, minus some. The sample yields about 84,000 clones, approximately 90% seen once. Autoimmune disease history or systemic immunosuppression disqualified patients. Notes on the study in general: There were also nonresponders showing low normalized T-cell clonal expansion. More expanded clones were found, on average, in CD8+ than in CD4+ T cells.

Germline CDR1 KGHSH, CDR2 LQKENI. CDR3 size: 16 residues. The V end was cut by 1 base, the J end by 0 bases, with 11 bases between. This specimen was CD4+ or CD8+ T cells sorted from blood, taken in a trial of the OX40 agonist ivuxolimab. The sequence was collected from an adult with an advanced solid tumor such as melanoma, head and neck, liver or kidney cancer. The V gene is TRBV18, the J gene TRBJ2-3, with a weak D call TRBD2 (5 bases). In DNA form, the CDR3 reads TGTGCCAGCTCACCACTGACGGGGTCTAGCACAGATACGCAGTATTTT. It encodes CASSPLTGSSTDTQYF.